This entry concerns a single TCR beta chain. TCRdb's copy holds only in-frame clones and misses some; the assay was immunoSEQ multiplex PCR. The sample shows about 80,000 clones, 94% of them seen only once. Germline-derived CDR1 and CDR2 are SGHRS and YFSETQ. V was trimmed by 2 bases and J by 2 bases, leaving 13 bases between them. This CDR3 is built from 15 residues. This entry is derived from a study of OX40 agonist ivuxolimab in advanced cancers. Sample: CD4+ or CD8+ T cells sorted from blood, taken in a trial of the OX40 agonist ivuxolimab. The source of this sequence is an adult with an advanced solid tumor such as melanoma, head and neck, liver or kidney cancer. The J gene is TRBJ1-2, the V gene TRBV5-1, with D possibly being TRBD1 (5 bases). The CDR3, as DNA: TGCGCCAGCAGCTTTTCGCAGGGTGTCAACTATGGCTACACCTTC. This gives the protein CASSFSQGVNYGYTF.